The 6 T cell receptor beta chains given below trace back to one sample, sequenced in a study of T cells after yellow fever vaccination. TCRdb analysed the 5' RACE reads with MiXCR anew, one entry per CDR3 protein. Found here are 250,000 to 400,000 distinct CDR3 sequences, around 4.5% of them singletons; the top ten hold 15% to 20%. Source: PBMCs, taken 15 days after the yellow fever booster vaccination. These receptors were collected from a man younger than 30 who received the YFV17D yellow fever vaccine.

Many counts were recorded for this clonotype. V gene TRBV12-3 or TRBV12-4 combines with J gene TRBJ2-1; D unresolved. This CDR3 spans 13 amino acids. Between the trimmed V and J ends, which lost 3 bases and 4 bases, there was a span of 7 bases. The CDR3 here is CASSFRRYNEQFF. CDR3 bases: TGTGCCAGCAGTTTCCGGAGATACAATGAGCAGTTCTTC.

This clonotype was recorded a few times. The V gene is TRBV12-5, the J gene TRBJ2-5; no definite D call. The V gene's germline CDR1 is LGHNT and CDR2 FRNRAP. The germline V and J ends were trimmed by 7 bases and 4 bases, with 13 bases remaining between them. The CDR3 is 13 residues long. CDR3 bases: TGTGCTAGTGCCACATCTCCGCGAGAGACCCAGTACTTC. This gives the protein CASATSPRETQYF.

This clonotype was counted ten times or more. The V call is TRBV29-1, the J call TRBJ2-3; possibly TRBD1 or TRBD2 for D (6 bases each). This CDR3 has 12 amino acids. Germline V gene data show CDR1 as SQVTM and CDR2 as ANQGSEA. V lost 4 bases, J lost 5 bases, and 10 bases lay in between. CDR3 DNA: TGCAGCGTTGGGGGGGCGAGAGATACGCAGTATTTT. This gives the protein CSVGGARDTQYF.

V usage is TRBV7-2 and J usage is TRBJ2-1, with 9 bases lining up with TRBD2. This CDR3 comprises 16 residues. V dropped 7 bases and J dropped 4; count of bases not matched to a gene: 11. Germline V gene lookup returns CDR1 SGHTA and CDR2 FQGNSA. Here the CDR3 DNA reads TGTGCCAGCACCGCTTCCCTAGCGGGGAGTTACAATGAGCAGTTCTTC. Its protein product is CASTASLAGSYNEQFF. Variable domain in full (rest from reference TRBV7-2 and TRBJ2-1): GAGVSQSPSNKVTEKGKDVELRCDPISGHTALYWYRQSLGQGLEFLIYFQGNSAPDKSGLPSDRFSAERTGGSVSTLTIQRTQQEDSAVYLCASTASLAGSYNEQFFGPGTRLTVL.

This clonotype has at least ten counts. The V gene is TRBV5-1, the J gene TRBJ1-1; 8 nucleotides agree with TRBD1. Trimming cost V 0 bases and J 6 bases; bases outside gene matches: 4. This CDR3 contains 14 residues. Germline V gene data show CDR1 as SGHRS and CDR2 as YFSETQ. DNA for the CDR3: TGCGCCAGCAGCTTGGGACAGGGGATCCCTGAAGCTTTCTTT. Amino acids: CASSLGQGIPEAFF.

This CDR3 is CASSLRGQSKETQYF. The CDR3 DNA sequence: TGTGCCAGCAGCCTACGGGGACAGTCCAAAGAGACCCAGTACTTC. The rearrangement uses TRBV12-3 or TRBV12-4 and TRBJ2-5; 7 bases align to TRBD1. Trimming removed 6 bases from V and 3 bases from J; junction bases left unmatched: 10. The CDR3 sequence is 15 residues long.